This entry concerns a single T cell receptor (beta chain). Antigen: not known. The source of the sample is a study of T cell clonotyping in hematopoietic cell transplantation. Trimming cost V 0 bases and J 1 base, with 6 bases left between them. CDR1 and CDR2 (germline): GTSNPN, SVGIG (reference sequence). This CDR3 region has 13 residues. Samples: about 28 days before transplant, then days 30, 100 and 180 after. Study-wide results and limits: At the given depth, recipient repertoires were over 95% de novo clonotypes. Recipient TCR diversity dropped after transplant; expanded clonotypes rose from day 30 to 180.

Sequenced by immunoSEQ multiplex PCR; TCRdb stores in-frame clones only, minus some. The sample lists 3,500 to 4,500 clones; 65% to 80% were seen once. This specimen was PBMCs, taken 100 days after allogeneic stem cell transplant. This chain uses TRBV30 with TRBJ1-1, with D uncertain. The clonotype was recovered from a male patient aged 60-69 years who had an allogeneic stem cell transplant, so the T cells may come from the graft donor. Some clones in this sample may be carry-over from other donors' samples. The CDR3 bases are TGTGCCTGGAGTGTAGCGAGGAACACTGAAGCTTTCTTT. This encodes CAWSVARNTEAFF.